The next 28 T cell receptor beta chains were all read from a single sample in a study of graft-versus-host responses after intestinal transplantation. Intraepithelial and lamina propria lymphocytes were isolated from graft specimens. Only in-frame clones appear in the TCRdb table, and some are missing; sequencing was by immunoSEQ multiplex PCR. The sample holds roughly 16,000 clones, approximately 59% seen once. The sample in question was ileum tissue, obtained 524 days after transplant. The receptor source for this set is a human patient who received an intestinal transplant, so some T cells may come from the graft donor.

The chain employs TRBV29-1 and TRBJ2-1; the D gene is possibly TRBD1 (5 bases). The CDR3 consists of 11 residues. V was trimmed by 5 bases and J by 4 bases, leaving 6 bases between them. Germline lookup yields CDR1 SQVTM and CDR2 ANQGSEA. The CDR3 DNA reads as TGCAGCGTTAGACAGTACAATGAGCAGTTCTTC. Protein product: CSVRQYNEQFF.

The chain combines TRBV7-2 with TRBJ2-7; 10 bases line up with TRBD2. Losses at the gene ends were 0 bases for V and 2 bases for J; bases not matched to a gene: 10. This CDR3 region has 18 residues. The germline CDR1 and CDR2 sequences are SGHTA and FQGNSA. CDR3: CASSLATTPSGGAYEQYF. The CDR3 DNA is TGTGCCAGCAGCTTAGCCACTACTCCTAGCGGGGGAGCCTACGAGCAGTACTTC.

The rearrangement joins TRBV5-1 to TRBJ2-3, with D possibly TRBD2 on 7 matching bases. Germline loops: CDR1 SGHRS, CDR2 YFSETQ. There are 16 residues in the CDR3. The V and J ends lost 4 bases and 1 base respectively, with 16 bases between them. CDR3 in amino acids: CASSPGGPFGTDTQYF. The CDR3 nucleotides read TGCGCCAGCAGCCCCGGGGGGCCCTTCGGCACAGATACGCAGTATTTT.

V gene TRBV4-1 combines with J gene TRBJ2-2; D may be TRBD1 (5 bases). CDR3 size: 15 residues. In germline, CDR1 is MGHRA, CDR2 YSYEKL. Trimming stripped 2 bases from V and 5 bases from J, with 12 bases between. The CDR3 nucleotides are TGCGCCAGCAGCCAACAATCCAGGGTTACCGGGGAGCTGTTTTTT. It encodes CASSQQSRVTGELFF.

This rearrangement joins TRBV7-2 to TRBJ2-3, with TRBD2 matching over 10 bases. Trimming took 3 bases from V and 4 from J; bases not matched to a gene: 10. Looked up from germline, CDR1 is SGHTA and CDR2 is FQGNSA. The CDR3 extends over 17 amino acids. The CDR3 DNA is TGTGCCAGCAGCTTGATGCTAGCGGGGGATGTGGCAGATACGCAGTATTTT. It encodes CASSLMLAGDVADTQYF.

This clone was seen more than once but under ten times. This sequence joins TRBV2 and TRBJ1-3; D is undetermined. Trimming removed 6 bases from V and 0 bases from J, with 9 bases in between. The length of the CDR3 is 14 residues. CDR1 and CDR2 from the germline V gene are SNHLY and FYNNEI. The CDR3: CASRQNPSGNTIYF. The CDR3 DNA sequence: TGTGCCAGCAGACAGAATCCCTCTGGAAACACCATATATTTT.

This rearrangement joins TRBV2 to TRBJ2-2, with TRBD1 matching over 8 bases. With V trimmed by 7 bases and J by 4 bases, 8 bases remained unmatched. Germline CDR1 SNHLY, CDR2 FYNNEI. CDR3 length: 15 residues. CDR3 sequence reads: CASIQGALGTGELFF. The CDR3 region has the DNA TGTGCCAGCATTCAGGGGGCGCTGGGCACCGGGGAGCTGTTTTTT.

This chain uses TRBV27 with TRBJ2-7; no definite D call. Germline CDR1 reads MNHEY; CDR2 reads SMNVEV (reference sequence). CDR3 length equals 14 residues. The germline V and J ends were trimmed by 6 bases and 0 bases, with 12 bases remaining between them. The CDR3 nucleotides are TGTGCCAGCAGCCTACCAAACAGCTCCTACGAGCAGTACTTC. It encodes CASSLPNSSYEQYF.

The sample holds a few counts of this clone. The J gene is TRBJ2-7, the V gene TRBV7-2; TRBD1 agrees at 8 bases. CDR1 SGHTA and CDR2 FQGNSA come from the germline V gene. This CDR3 is built from 14 residues. V lost 4 bases and J lost 3; bases outside the gene matches: 5. CDR3 loop: CASSSRQGNYEQYF. DNA of the CDR3: TGTGCCAGCAGCTCTCGACAGGGGAACTACGAGCAGTACTTC.

This clone was counted between two and nine times. This chain uses TRBV5-6 with TRBJ2-7; no clear D. The V gene lost 3 bases and the J gene lost 5 bases, with 9 bases spanning the gap. CDR1 and CDR2 (germline): SGHDT, YYEEEE. The CDR3 covers 12 residues. This chain's CDR3 is CASSSGVNEQYF. The CDR3 coding sequence is TGTGCCAGCAGCTCAGGTGTGAACGAGCAGTACTTC. The full variable domain, completed using reference TRBV5-6 and TRBJ2-7, is DAGVTQSPTHLIKTRGQQVTLRCSPKSGHDTVSWYQQALGQGPQFIFQYYEEEERQRGNFPDRFSGHQFPNYSSELNVNALLLGDSALYLCASSSGVNEQYFGPGTRLTVT.

The CDR3 DNA is TGTGCCAGCAGTGCCGGGACTGCAACTAATGAAAAACTGTTTTTT. It codes for CASSAGTATNEKLFF. The chain has TRBV6-5 and TRBJ1-4, with D perhaps TRBD1 (5 bases). The germline CDR1 and CDR2 sequences are MNHEY and SVGAGI. Trimming removed 5 bases at V and 0 bases at J, with 10 bases between. The CDR3 covers 15 residues.

This chain uses TRBV4-3 with TRBJ2-7; 7 positions agree with TRBD2. Germline V CDR1 and CDR2: LGHNA, YSLEER. Losses at the gene ends were 0 bases for V and 3 bases for J; bases not matched to a gene: 5. This CDR3 contains 15 residues. The CDR3 DNA follows: TGCGCCAGCAGCCAAGATATAGCGGGCCTCTACGAGCAGTACTTC. Translating it yields CASSQDIAGLYEQYF.

By share of the sample, this clone is medium-sized. The chain uses TRBV11-2 and TRBJ2-7; 9 nucleotides align to TRBD2. This CDR3 has 15 amino acids. Germline loops: CDR1 SGHAT, CDR2 FQNNGV. V gave up 2 bases and J gave up 5 bases; unmatched junction bases: 7. The CDR3 loop is CASSLKSTSGHEQYF. As DNA, the CDR3 is TGTGCCAGCAGCTTAAAATCGACTAGCGGTCACGAGCAGTACTTC.

A few counts support this clone. The V and J genes are TRBV7-2 and TRBJ2-2; 12 bases fit TRBD1. In germline, CDR1 is SGHTA, CDR2 FQGNSA. The length of the CDR3 is 17 residues. The trim removed 4 bases at V and 5 bases at J, leaving 8 bases unmatched. CDR3 DNA sequence: TGTGCCAGCAGCTGGGGGGACAGGGGGCTAGAAACCGGGGAGCTGTTTTTT. This encodes CASSWGDRGLETGELFF.

This clone was seen a few times. The chain is built from TRBV5-1 and TRBJ1-1; maybe TRBD1 (6 bases). The CDR3 length is 15 residues. Germline CDR1 and CDR2: SGHRS and YFSETQ. V was cut by 2 bases and J by 0 bases, with 11 bases left in between. Here the CDR3 reads CASSLSGTLNTEAFF. CDR3 in DNA: TGCGCCAGCAGCTTAAGTGGGACACTGAACACTGAAGCTTTCTTT.

CDR3 region: CASSFRGGLLETQYF. The DNA of the CDR3 is TGTGCCAGCAGCTTCCGGGGGGGCCTCCTGGAGACCCAGTACTTC. The gene calls are TRBV11-2 and TRBJ2-5, with 8 bases aligning to TRBD2. The germline V gene has CDR1 SGHAT and CDR2 FQNNGV. Trimming cost V 3 bases and J 5 bases; bases outside gene matches: 8. The CDR3 is made up of 15 amino acids.

The rearrangement uses TRBV5-5 and TRBJ2-7; perhaps TRBD1 as D (6 bases). Deletions cut 1 base from V and 3 bases from J, with 11 bases between. This CDR3 comprises 14 residues. Per the germline V gene, CDR1 is SGHKS and CDR2 is YYEKEE (reference sequence). For the CDR3, the DNA is TGTGCCAGCAGCTTGAGACAGGTGGACTACGAGCAGTACTTC. Translating gives CASSLRQVDYEQYF.

This chain links TRBV19 with TRBJ2-2; maybe TRBD1 (6 bases). Germline loops: CDR1 LNHDA, CDR2 SQIVND (reference sequence). Between the trimmed V and J ends, which lost 7 bases and 1 base, there was a span of 19 bases. The CDR3 has 17 amino acids. This CDR3 is CASNTYYRAENTGELFF. The DNA for the CDR3 is TGTGCCAGTAACACATATTACAGGGCGGAGAACACCGGGGAGCTGTTTTTT.

This clone was observed a single time. This sequence joins TRBV19 and TRBJ2-1; TRBD1 aligns across 9 bases. CDR1 is LNHDA, CDR2 SQIVND, per germline (reference sequence). V lost 6 bases to trimming and J lost 2 bases; unmatched junction nucleotides: 8. There are 16 residues in the CDR3. CDR3 coding DNA: TGTGCCAGTAGCACCCCGGGACAGGGAACCTACAATGAGCAGTTCTTC. The encoded protein is CASSTPGQGTYNEQFF.

This clone was observed a single time. The chain employs TRBV2 and TRBJ1-5; TRBD1 matches 8 bases. The CDR3 extends over 16 amino acids. V lost 2 bases and J lost 2; bases outside the gene matches: 5. Germline V CDR1 and CDR2: SNHLY, FYNNEI. The CDR3 reads CASSERSGGGNQPQHF. In DNA form, the CDR3 reads TGTGCCAGCAGTGAACGGTCAGGGGGCGGCAATCAGCCCCAGCATTTT. The full variable domain, its missing parts supplied by reference TRBV2 and TRBJ1-5, is EPEVTQTPSHQVTQMGQEVILRCVPISNHLYFYWYRQILGQKVEFLVSFYNNEISEKSEIFDDQFSVERPDGSNFTLKIRSTKLEDSAMYFCASSERSGGGNQPQHFGDGTRLSIL.

This clone was recorded a few times. The CDR3 DNA sequence: TGTGCCAGCAGCCAAGTAATGGGCTCACCCCTCCACTTT. It is translated as CASSQVMGSPLHF. The chain employs TRBV14 and TRBJ1-6; D not certain. Germline V gives CDR1 SGHDN, CDR2 FVKESK. CDR3 size: 13 residues. Trimming cost V 1 base and J 10 bases, with 8 bases left between them.

This chain joins TRBV21-1 and TRBJ2-7; TRBD2 is taken as the D call from the table, unchecked against the DNA. TRBV21-1 is tagged as a pseudogene. The CDR3 extends over 16 amino acids. CDR3 sequence reads: CASSIPVAHVLDEQYF. The DNA of the CDR3 is TGTGCCAGCAGCATCCCTGTAGCACACGTGTTAGACGAGCAGTACTTC.

The J gene is TRBJ1-4, the V gene TRBV18; the D gene is possibly TRBD1 (6 bases). The CDR3 length is 15 residues. The germline CDR1 and CDR2 sequences are KGHSH and LQKENI. Trimming pared 3 bases from V and 8 bases from J, leaving 16 bases between. The CDR3 nucleotides are TGTGCCAGCTCACCTTTCCGGGACACGAGGGAAAAACTGTTTTTT. This gives the protein CASSPFRDTREKLFF.

This chain uses TRBV7-9 with TRBJ2-7; unclear D gene. Trimming pared 1 base from V and 2 bases from J, leaving 12 bases between. Per the germline V gene, CDR1 is SEHNR and CDR2 is FQNEAQ (reference sequence). The CDR3 length is 15 residues. The CDR3 region is CASSLEVASAYEQYF. The CDR3 DNA reads TGTGCCAGCAGCTTAGAGGTCGCCAGCGCCTACGAGCAGTACTTC.

This clone came up a few times. V and J are TRBV27 and TRBJ1-2; 9 nucleotides agree with TRBD1. The CDR3 has 18 residues. J was trimmed by 0 bases and V by 5 bases; bases with no gene match: 13. The germline V gene encodes CDR1 MNHEY and CDR2 SMNVEV (reference sequence). The CDR3 nucleotides are TGTGCCAGCAGTCACGACCCGGGACAGGGAGCCTCTAACTATGGCTACACCTTC. Translation gives CASSHDPGQGASNYGYTF.

The sample holds a few counts of this clone. This rearrangement joins TRBV19 to TRBJ2-7, with 9 bases lining up with TRBD1. V lost 1 base and J lost 2; bases outside the gene matches: 9. CDR1 is LNHDA, CDR2 SQIVND, per germline (reference sequence). There are 17 residues in the CDR3. The chain's CDR3 is CASSIAVGQGRTYEQYF. The CDR3 coding sequence is TGTGCCAGTAGTATAGCCGTCGGACAGGGGAGGACCTACGAGCAGTACTTC.

This clone showed up just a few times. J is TRBJ2-3 and V is TRBV10-1; maybe TRBD2 (5 bases). The CDR3 totals 15 residues. Germline V gene data show CDR1 as WNHNN and CDR2 as SYGVQD (reference sequence). V was cut by 6 bases and J by 6 bases, with 19 bases left in between. The DNA of the CDR3 is TGCGCCAGCAGCGAGAACCTACTAGAAGGCGATACGCAGTATTTT. Translated: CASSENLLEGDTQYF.

This clone has more than one count but fewer than ten. The V gene is TRBV5-8, the J gene TRBJ2-1; D perhaps matches TRBD2 (6 bases). The CDR3 covers 16 residues. CDR1 and CDR2 (germline): SGHTS, YDEGEE. The V end was cut by 4 bases, the J end by 7 bases, with 21 bases between. CDR3: CASSIAGTGGWNEQFF. Here the CDR3 DNA reads TGTGCCAGCAGCATAGCCGGGACTGGCGGTTGGAATGAGCAGTTCTTC.